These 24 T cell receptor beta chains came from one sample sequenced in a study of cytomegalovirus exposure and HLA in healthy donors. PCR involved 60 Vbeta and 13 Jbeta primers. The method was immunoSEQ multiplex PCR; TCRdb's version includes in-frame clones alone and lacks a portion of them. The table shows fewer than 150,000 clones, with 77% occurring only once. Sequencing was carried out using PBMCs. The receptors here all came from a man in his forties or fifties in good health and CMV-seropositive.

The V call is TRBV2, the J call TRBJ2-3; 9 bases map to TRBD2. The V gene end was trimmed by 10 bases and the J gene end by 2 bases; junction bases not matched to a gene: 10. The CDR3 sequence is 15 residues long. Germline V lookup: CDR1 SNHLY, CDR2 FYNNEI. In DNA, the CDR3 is TGTGCCACCCTAGGACTAGCGATTCTCACAGATACGCAGTATTTT. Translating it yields CATLGLAILTDTQYF.

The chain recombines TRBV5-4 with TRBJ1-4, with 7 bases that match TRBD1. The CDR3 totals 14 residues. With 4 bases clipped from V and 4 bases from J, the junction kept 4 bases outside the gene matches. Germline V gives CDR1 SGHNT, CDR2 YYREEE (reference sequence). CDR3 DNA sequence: TGTGCCAGCAGCGGGGGACAGAATAATGAAAAACTGTTTTTT. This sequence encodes CASSGGQNNEKLFF.

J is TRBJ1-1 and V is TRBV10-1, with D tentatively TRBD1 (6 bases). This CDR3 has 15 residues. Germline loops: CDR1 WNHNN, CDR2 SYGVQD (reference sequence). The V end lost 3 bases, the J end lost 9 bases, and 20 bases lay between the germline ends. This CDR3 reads CASSDRSTRTAKAFF. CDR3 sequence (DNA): TGCGCCAGCAGTGATCGATCCACCCGGACAGCCAAAGCTTTCTTT.

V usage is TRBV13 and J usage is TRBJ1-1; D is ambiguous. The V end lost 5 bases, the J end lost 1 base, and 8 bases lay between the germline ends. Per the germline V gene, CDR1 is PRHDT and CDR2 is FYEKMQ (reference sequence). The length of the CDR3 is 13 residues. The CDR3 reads CASSAQPNTEAFF. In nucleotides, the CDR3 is TGTGCCAGCAGCGCACAACCGAACACTGAAGCTTTCTTT.

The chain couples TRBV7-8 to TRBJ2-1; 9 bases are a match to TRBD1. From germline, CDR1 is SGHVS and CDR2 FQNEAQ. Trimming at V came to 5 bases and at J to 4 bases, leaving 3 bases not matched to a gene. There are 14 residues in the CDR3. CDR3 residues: CASSPGQGYNEQFF. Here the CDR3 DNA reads TGTGCCAGCAGCCCGGGACAGGGTTACAATGAGCAGTTCTTC.

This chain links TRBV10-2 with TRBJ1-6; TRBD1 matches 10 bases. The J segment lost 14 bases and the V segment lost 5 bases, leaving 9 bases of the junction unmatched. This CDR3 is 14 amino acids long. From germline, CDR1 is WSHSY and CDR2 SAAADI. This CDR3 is CASSPGTGAGALHF. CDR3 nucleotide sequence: TGCGCCAGCAGTCCCGGGACAGGGGCAGGGGCCCTCCACTTT.

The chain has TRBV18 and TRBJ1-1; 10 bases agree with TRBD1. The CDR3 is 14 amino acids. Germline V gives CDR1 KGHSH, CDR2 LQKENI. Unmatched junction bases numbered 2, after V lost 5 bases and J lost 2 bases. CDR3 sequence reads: CASSKTGGNTEAFF. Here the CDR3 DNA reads TGTGCCAGCTCAAAGACAGGGGGCAACACTGAAGCTTTCTTT. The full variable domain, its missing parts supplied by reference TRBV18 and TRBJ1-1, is NAGVMQNPRHLVRRRGQEARLRCSPMKGHSHVYWYRQLPEEGLKFMVYLQKENIIDESGMPKERFSAEFPKEGPSILRIQQVVRGDSAAYFCASSKTGGNTEAFFGQGTRLTVV.

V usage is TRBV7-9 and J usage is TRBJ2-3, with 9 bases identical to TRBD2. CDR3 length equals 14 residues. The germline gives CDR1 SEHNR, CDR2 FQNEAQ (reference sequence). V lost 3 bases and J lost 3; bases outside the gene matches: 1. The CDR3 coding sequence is TGTGCCAGCAGCTTTGCGGGGGGGACAGATACGCAGTATTTT. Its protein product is CASSFAGGTDTQYF.

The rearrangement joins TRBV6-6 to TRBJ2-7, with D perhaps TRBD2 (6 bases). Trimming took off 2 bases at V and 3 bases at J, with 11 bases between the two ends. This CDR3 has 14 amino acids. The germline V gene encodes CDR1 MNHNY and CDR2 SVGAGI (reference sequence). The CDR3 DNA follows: TGTGCCAGCAGTTACGTGGCGGGGCTCTACGAGCAGTACTTC. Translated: CASSYVAGLYEQYF.

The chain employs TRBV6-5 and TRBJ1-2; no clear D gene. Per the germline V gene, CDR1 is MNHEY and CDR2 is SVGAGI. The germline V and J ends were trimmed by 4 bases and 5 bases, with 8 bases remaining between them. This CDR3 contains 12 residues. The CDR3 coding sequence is TGTGCCAGCAGTTTGGGCGGGTATGGCTACACCTTC. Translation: CASSLGGYGYTF.

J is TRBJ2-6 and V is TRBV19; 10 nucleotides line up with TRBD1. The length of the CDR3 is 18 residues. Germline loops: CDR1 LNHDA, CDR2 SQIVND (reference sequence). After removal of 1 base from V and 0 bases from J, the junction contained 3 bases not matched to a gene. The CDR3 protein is CASSIGQGANSGANVLTF. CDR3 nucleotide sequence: TGTGCCAGTAGTATAGGACAGGGGGCCAACTCTGGGGCCAACGTCCTGACTTTC.

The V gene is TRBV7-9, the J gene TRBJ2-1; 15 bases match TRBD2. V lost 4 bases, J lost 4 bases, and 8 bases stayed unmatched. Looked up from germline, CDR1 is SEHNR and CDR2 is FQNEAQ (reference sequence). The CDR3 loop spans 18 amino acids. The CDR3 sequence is CASSSGLAGGRKYNEQFF. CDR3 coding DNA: TGTGCCAGCAGCTCCGGACTAGCGGGGGGGAGAAAATACAATGAGCAGTTCTTC.

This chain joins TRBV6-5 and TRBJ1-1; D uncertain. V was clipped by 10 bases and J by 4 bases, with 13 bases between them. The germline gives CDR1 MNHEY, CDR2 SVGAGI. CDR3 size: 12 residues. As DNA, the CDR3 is TGTGCCACCAGGCTATCGGGCACTGAAGCTTTCTTT. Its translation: CATRLSGTEAFF.

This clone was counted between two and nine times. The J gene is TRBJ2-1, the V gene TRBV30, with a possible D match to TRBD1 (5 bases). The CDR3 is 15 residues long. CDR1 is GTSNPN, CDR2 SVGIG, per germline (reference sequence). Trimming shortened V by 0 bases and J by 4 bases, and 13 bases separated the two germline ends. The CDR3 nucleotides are TGTGCCTGGAGTGTTAAGCAGGGCTCTTACAATGAGCAGTTCTTC. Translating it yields CAWSVKQGSYNEQFF.

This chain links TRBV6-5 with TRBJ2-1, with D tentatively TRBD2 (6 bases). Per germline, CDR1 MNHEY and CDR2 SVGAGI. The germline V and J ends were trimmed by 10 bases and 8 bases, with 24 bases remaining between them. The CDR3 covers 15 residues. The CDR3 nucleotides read TGTGCCACCACCCCGGGAGCAGGGTCTAACCATGAGCAGTTCTTC. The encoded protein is CATTPGAGSNHEQFF.

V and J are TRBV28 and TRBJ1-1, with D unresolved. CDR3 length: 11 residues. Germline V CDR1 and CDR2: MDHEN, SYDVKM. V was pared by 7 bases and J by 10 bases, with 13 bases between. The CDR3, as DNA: TGTGCCAGCACCCAGGCAAAATCAGCTTTCTTT. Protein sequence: CASTQAKSAFF.

The CDR3 reads CASSLRGGEGYTF. The CDR3, as DNA: TGTGCCAGCAGCTTAAGAGGGGGCGAAGGCTACACCTTC. The chain couples TRBV11-2 to TRBJ1-2, with TRBD1 identical over 7 bases. CDR3 length: 13 amino acids. Germline V gene sequence: CDR1 SGHAT, CDR2 FQNNGV. The V and J ends lost 2 bases and 8 bases, in that order; junction bases with no gene match: 5. The complete variable domain, with remaining parts taken from reference TRBV11-2 and TRBJ1-2, reads EAGVAQSPRYKIIEKRQSVAFWCNPISGHATLYWYQQILGQGPKLLIQFQNNGVVDDSQLPKDRFSAERLKGVDSTLKIQPAKLEDSAVYLCASSLRGGEGYTFGSGTRLTVV.

This CDR3 reads CASSLGTSGGDTGETQYF. Written as DNA, the CDR3 is TGTGCCAGCAGCTTGGGAACTAGCGGGGGGGACACGGGAGAGACCCAGTACTTC. The rearrangement joins TRBV5-4 to TRBJ2-5, with 13 bases that match TRBD2. CDR3 size: 18 residues. The V segment lost 0 bases and the J segment 4 bases; nucleotides outside the gene matches: 9. Germline V gene sequence: CDR1 SGHNT, CDR2 YYREEE (reference sequence).

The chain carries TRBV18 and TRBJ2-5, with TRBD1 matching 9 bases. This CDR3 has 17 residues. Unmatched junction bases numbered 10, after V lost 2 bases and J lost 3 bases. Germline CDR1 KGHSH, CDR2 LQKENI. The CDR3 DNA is TGTGCCAGCTCACCAGATTGGACAGGGGACCCCAAAGAGACCCAGTACTTC. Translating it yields CASSPDWTGDPKETQYF.

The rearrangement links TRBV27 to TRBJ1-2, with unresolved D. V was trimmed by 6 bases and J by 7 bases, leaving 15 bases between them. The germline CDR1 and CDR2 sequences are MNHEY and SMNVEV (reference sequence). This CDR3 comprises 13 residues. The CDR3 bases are TGTGCCAGCAGACCCACCGCGGGGAGTGGCTACACCTTC. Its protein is CASRPTAGSGYTF.

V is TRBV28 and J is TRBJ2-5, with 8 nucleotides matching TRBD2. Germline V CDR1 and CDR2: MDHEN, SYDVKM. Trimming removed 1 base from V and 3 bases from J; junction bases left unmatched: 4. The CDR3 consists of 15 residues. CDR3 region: CASSLSSGGKETQYF. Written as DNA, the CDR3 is TGTGCCAGCAGTTTATCCAGCGGGGGTAAAGAGACCCAGTACTTC.

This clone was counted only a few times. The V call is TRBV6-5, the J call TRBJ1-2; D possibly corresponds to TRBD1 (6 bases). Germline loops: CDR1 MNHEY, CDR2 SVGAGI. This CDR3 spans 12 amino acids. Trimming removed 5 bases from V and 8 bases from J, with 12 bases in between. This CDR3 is CASSTPGEGYTF. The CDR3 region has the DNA TGTGCCAGCAGTACCCCAGGGGAGGGCTACACCTTC.

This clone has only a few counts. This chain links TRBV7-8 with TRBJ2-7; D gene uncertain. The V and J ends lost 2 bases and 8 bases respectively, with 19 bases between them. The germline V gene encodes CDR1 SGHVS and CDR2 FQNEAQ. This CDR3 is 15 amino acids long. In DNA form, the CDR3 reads TGTGCCAGCAGCTTACGAGAAGTCGGTACGGTGAAGCAGTACTTC. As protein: CASSLREVGTVKQYF.

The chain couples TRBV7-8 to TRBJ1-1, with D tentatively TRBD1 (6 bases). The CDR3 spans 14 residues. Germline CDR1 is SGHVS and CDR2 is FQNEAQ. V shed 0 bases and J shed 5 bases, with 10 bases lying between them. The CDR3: CASSLAGANTEAFF. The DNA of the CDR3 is TGTGCCAGCAGCTTAGCGGGGGCCAATACTGAAGCTTTCTTT.